Many counts were recorded for the clone carrying this T cell receptor beta chain. As yet, its antigen is unknown. Attached unique molecular identifiers marked individual cDNA molecules. TCRdb redid the calling of the 5' RACE reads with MiXCR, one entry per CDR3 protein. The sample holds approximately 77,000 distinct CDR3 sequences, around 10% seen once. These data belong to a study of early T cells in non-severe SARS-CoV-2 infection. For the study at large: Sequencing was performed on bulk RNA from unsorted whole blood, leaving chains unpaired.

The V and J ends lost 6 bases and 4 bases respectively, with 18 bases between them. The CDR3 consists of 15 residues. Germline values: CDR1 KGHSH, CDR2 LQKENI. Study outcomes and limitations: A preference for anti-spike CD8 responses marked VDJdb matching, which missed private and CD4 specificities.

The material sequenced was whole blood, taken at baseline. The source is an adult who was a healthcare worker with PCR-confirmed SARS-CoV-2 infection or an uninfected control (not recorded which). The donor label of this sample is uncertain. This chain connects TRBV18 to TRBJ1-2, with D maybe TRBD1 (5 bases). The CDR3 nucleotides are TGTGCCAGCTCCCCGGGACCCCTCAGTGTCTATGGCTACACCTTC. Its protein is CASSPGPLSVYGYTF.